This T cell receptor beta chain was profiled in a study of T cells in Graves' hyperthyroidism and ophthalmopathy. The study, taken as a whole, reports: From stable hyperthyroidism, ophthalmopathy was separated by a 13 V-J model.

Researchers barred patients who had uncontrolled infection, other autoimmune disease, pregnancy or lactation. RNA transcripts served as the template for amplifying TCR beta CDR3 regions. Carried out on the TCR CDR3, a first-round RT-PCR used the HTBI primer set. One entry per CDR3 protein, called by TCRdb with MiXCR from the multiplex PCR reads. The sample lists almost 600,000 distinct CDR3 sequences, 40% to 55% occurring once. V lost 5 bases to trimming and J lost 3 bases, with 11 bases between them. The CDR3 consists of 13 residues. Germline values: CDR1 SGHTA, CDR2 FQGTGA. About this clonotype: As yet, its antigen is unknown.

Sample: peripheral blood or thyroid tissue (not recorded which). The V and J genes are TRBV7-3 and TRBJ2-7; no clear D gene. The clonotype comes from a woman younger than 30 with Graves' hyperthyroidism. The CDR3 DNA follows: TGTGCCAGCAGCCGCCTAGACCACTACGAGCAGTACTTC. This sequence encodes CASSRLDHYEQYF.